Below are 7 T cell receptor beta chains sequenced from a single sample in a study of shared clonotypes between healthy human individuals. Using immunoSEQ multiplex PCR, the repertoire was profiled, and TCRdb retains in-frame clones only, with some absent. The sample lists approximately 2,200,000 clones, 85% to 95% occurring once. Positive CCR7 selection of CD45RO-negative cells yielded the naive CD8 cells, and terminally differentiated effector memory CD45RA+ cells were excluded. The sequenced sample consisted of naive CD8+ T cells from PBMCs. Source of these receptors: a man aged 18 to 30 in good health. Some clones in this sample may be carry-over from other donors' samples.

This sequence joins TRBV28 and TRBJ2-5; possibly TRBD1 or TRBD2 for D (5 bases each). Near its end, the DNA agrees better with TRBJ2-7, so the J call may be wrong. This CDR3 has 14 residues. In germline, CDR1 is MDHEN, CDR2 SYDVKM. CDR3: CASATTGTGYEQYF. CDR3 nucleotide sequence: TGTGCCAGCGCTACCACCGGGACCGGCTACGAGCAGTACTTC.

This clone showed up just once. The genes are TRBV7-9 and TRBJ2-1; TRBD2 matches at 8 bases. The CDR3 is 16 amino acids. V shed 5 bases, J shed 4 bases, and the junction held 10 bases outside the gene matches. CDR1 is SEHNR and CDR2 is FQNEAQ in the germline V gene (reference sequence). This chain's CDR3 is CASSPPGGGTYNEQFF. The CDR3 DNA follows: TGTGCCAGCAGCCCCCCCGGGGGGGGAACATACAATGAGCAGTTCTTC.

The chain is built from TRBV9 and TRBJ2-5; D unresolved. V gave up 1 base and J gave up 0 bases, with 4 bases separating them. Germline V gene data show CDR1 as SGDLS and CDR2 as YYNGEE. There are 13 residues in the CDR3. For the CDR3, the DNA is TGTGCCAGCAGCGTACAGGACCAAGAGACCCAGTACTTC. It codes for CASSVQDQETQYF.

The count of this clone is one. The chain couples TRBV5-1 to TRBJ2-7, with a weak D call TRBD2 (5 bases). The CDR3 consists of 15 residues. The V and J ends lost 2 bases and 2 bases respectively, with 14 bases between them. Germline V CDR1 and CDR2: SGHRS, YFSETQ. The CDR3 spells CASSLNAGVTYEQYF. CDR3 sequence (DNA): TGCGCCAGCAGCTTAAACGCGGGCGTTACCTACGAGCAGTACTTC.

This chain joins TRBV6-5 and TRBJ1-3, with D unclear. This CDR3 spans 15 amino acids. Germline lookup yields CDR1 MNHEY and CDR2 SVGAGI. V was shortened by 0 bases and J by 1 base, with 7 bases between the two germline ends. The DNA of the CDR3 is TGTGCCAGCAGTTACTCGAAGGTTTCTGGAAACACCATATATTTT. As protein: CASSYSKVSGNTIYF.

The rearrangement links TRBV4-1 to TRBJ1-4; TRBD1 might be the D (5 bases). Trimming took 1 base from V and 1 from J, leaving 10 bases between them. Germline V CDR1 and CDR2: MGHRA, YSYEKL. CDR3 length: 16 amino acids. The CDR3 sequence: CASSQVQGRTNEKLFF. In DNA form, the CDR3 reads TGCGCCAGCAGCCAAGTGCAGGGCCGAACTAATGAAAAACTGTTTTTT.

This CDR3 is CASSLVLTGIYEQYF. Written as DNA, the CDR3 is TGTGCCAGCAGCTTGGTCCTTACAGGAATCTACGAGCAGTACTTC. The V gene is TRBV5-6, the J gene TRBJ2-7; D is perhaps TRBD1 (5 bases). The germline V gene encodes CDR1 SGHDT and CDR2 YYEEEE. Trimming left V 0 bases short and J 3 bases short, with 13 bases between. CDR3 length: 15 residues.